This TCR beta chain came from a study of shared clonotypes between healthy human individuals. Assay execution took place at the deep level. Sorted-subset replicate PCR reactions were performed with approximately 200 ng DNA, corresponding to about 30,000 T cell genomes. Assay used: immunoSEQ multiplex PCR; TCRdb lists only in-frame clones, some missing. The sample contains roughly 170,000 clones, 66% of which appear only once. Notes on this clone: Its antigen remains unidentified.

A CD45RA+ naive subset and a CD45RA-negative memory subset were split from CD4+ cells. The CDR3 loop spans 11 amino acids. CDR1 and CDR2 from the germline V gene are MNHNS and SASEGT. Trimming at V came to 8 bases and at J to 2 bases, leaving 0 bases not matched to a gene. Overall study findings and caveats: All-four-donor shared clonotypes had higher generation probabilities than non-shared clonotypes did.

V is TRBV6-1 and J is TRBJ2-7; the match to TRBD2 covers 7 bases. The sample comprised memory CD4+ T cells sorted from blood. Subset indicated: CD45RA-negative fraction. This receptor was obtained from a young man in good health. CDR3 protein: CASGGAYEQYF. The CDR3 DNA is TGTGCCAGCGGGGGGGCCTACGAGCAGTACTTC.